This TCR beta chain comes out of a study of blood T cell repertoires in COVID-19. About the research overall: Samples representing acute and convalescent COVID-19 were sourced from the United States, Italy and Spain. T cells, B-cell-depleted T cells, or PBMCs supplied cDNA or gDNA.

Sequencing was performed with immunoSEQ multiplex PCR; in TCRdb, only in-frame clones are kept and a portion is missing. The profile shows 5,700 or so clones, approximately 84% of them singletons. Germline V gives CDR1 LGHDT, CDR2 YNNKEL (reference sequence). The CDR3 is 15 amino acids. Losses at the gene ends were 4 bases for V and 8 bases for J; bases not matched to a gene: 10. The material sequenced was peripheral blood. The V gene is TRBV3-1 (or the pseudogene TRBV3-2), the J gene TRBJ1-4; 7 bases match TRBD1. The receptor was derived from a human donor in a cohort sampled during active COVID-19. CDR3 loop: CASSPLDRVGEKLFF. The CDR3, as DNA: TGTGCCAGCAGCCCCCTCGACAGGGTCGGGGAAAAACTGTTTTTT.